This TCR beta chain was captured by sequencing in a study of T cell clonality in common variable immunodeficiency. Study results and limitations: In common variable immunodeficiency, TCR beta chains reportedly carried fewer deletions and N-nucleotide insertions.

Here immunoSEQ multiplex PCR was the method, and the copy in TCRdb shows in-frame clones only, minus some. In total the sample includes about 42,000 clones, none of them seen once. This clone showed up many times. Antigen specificity is unknown. The read stops 3 residues short of the end of the CDR3; the missing end is completed from the germline J gene. CDR1 and CDR2 from the germline V gene are SEHNR and FQNEAQ (reference sequence). The CDR3 totals 14 residues. Trimming stripped 3 bases from V and 0 bases from J, with 9 bases between. The V and J genes are TRBV7-9 and TRBJ2-7, with D possibly matching TRBD1 (5 bases). The specimen was peripheral blood mononuclear cells. The clonotype comes from a human donor with common variable immunodeficiency. CDR3 sequence: CASSLGPLSYEQYF. The CDR3 DNA, read in part, is TGTGCCAGCAGCTTGGGGCCTCTCTCCTACGAG.